One and the same sample provided the 23 T cell receptor beta chains below, sequenced in a study of Ad26.COV2.S vaccination and SARS-CoV-2 variants. Treatment noted: roughly 20 received Ad26.COV2.S at low or high dose, single or two shots; about 5 received placebo; per-sample allocation not given. Sampling happened 63 days after the first vaccine or placebo injection. Generated by immunoSEQ multiplex PCR, the TCRdb table keeps only in-frame clones and is missing some. Of under 300,000 clones listed, 87% are singletons. Here the sequenced sample was peripheral blood, taken in a trial of Ad26.COV2.S vaccine versus placebo. Source of these receptors: a person between 18 and 59 years old who received the Ad26.COV2.S COVID-19 vaccine or a placebo.

This clone was detected once. V usage is TRBV7-8 and J usage is TRBJ2-3; D perhaps matches TRBD1 (6 bases). Looked up from germline, CDR1 is SGHVS and CDR2 is FQNEAQ. The CDR3 contains 15 residues. The V end was cut by 1 base, the J end by 6 bases, with 14 bases between. The CDR3 protein is CASSLVGGQADTQYF. DNA of the CDR3: TGTGCCAGCAGCTTAGTTGGGGGCCAGGCGGATACGCAGTATTTT.

The rearrangement links TRBV5-1 to TRBJ2-2; a weak D match, TRBD1 (5 bases). The CDR3 sequence is 15 residues long. The germline V and J ends were trimmed by 4 bases and 4 bases, with 14 bases remaining between them. Looked up from germline, CDR1 is SGHRS and CDR2 is YFSETQ. In nucleotides, the CDR3 is TGCGCCAGCAGCCAACAGGCTTCGGGCACCGGGGAGCTGTTTTTT. Encoded protein: CASSQQASGTGELFF.

This chain uses TRBV6-2 or TRBV6-3 with TRBJ2-7, with D hard to call. Germline loops: CDR1 MNHEY, CDR2 SVGEGT. CDR3 length equals 13 residues. Trimming removed 2 bases from V and 10 bases from J, with 15 bases in between. The CDR3 DNA sequence: TGTGCCAGCAGTTACGATGTCCAGGAGTCACAGTACGTC. Residues: CASSYDVQESQYV.

This chain uses TRBV4-3 with TRBJ2-1, with D hard to call. Germline V lookup: CDR1 LGHNA, CDR2 YSLEER. This CDR3 region has 15 residues. The ends were cut back, 1 base at V and 8 bases at J, with 15 bases in the middle. The CDR3, as DNA: TGCGCCAGCAGCCAAGGCCCCTACATCGGCGATGAGCAGTTCTTC. It specifies CASSQGPYIGDEQFF.

J is TRBJ2-5 and V is TRBV6-5; D might be TRBD2 (5 bases). CDR3 length equals 15 residues. Trimming cost V 1 base and J 5 bases, with 14 bases left between them. Germline assignment: CDR1 MNHEY and CDR2 SVGAGI. CDR3 amino acids: CASSYFTGKRETQYF. As DNA, the CDR3 is TGTGCCAGCAGTTACTTCACTGGAAAGCGGGAGACCCAGTACTTC.

This clone appeared a few times. V and J are TRBV24-1 and TRBJ2-3, with 7 bases fitting TRBD2. Germline trimming cut 3 bases from V and 7 bases from J; bases unmatched to any gene: 6. Germline CDR1 reads KGHDR; CDR2 reads SFDVKD. The CDR3 extends over 14 amino acids. CDR3 DNA: TGTGCCACCAGTGATAAGCAGGGAGGGAATACGCAGTATTTT. Amino acids: CATSDKQGGNTQYF.

The chain uses TRBV24-1 and TRBJ1-3, with D maybe TRBD1 (6 bases). Per germline, CDR1 KGHDR and CDR2 SFDVKD. The CDR3 spans 20 residues. The V and J ends lost 0 bases and 1 base respectively, with 21 bases between them. The CDR3 loop is CATSDLWSAGNQGSGNTIYF. CDR3 nucleotides: TGTGCCACCAGTGATTTGTGGTCGGCCGGTAATCAGGGGTCTGGAAACACCATATATTTT.

The chain links TRBV28 to TRBJ2-7; TRBD1 agrees at 8 bases. The V segment lost 6 bases and the J segment 4 bases; nucleotides outside the gene matches: 14. Germline-derived CDR1 and CDR2 are MDHEN and SYDVKM. The CDR3 loop spans 16 amino acids. CDR3 DNA sequence: TGTGCCAGCAGGCGCTTACCGGGACAGGTCTTATACGAGCAGTACTTC. This codes for CASRRLPGQVLYEQYF.

J is TRBJ2-5 and V is TRBV24-1, with 10 bases fitting TRBD2. Germline V lookup: CDR1 KGHDR, CDR2 SFDVKD. The CDR3 totals 15 residues. The V segment lost 4 bases and the J segment 2 bases; nucleotides outside the gene matches: 3. The CDR3 DNA follows: TGTGCCACCAGTGAGATGACTAGCGGGCAAGAGACCCAGTACTTC. It yields the protein CATSEMTSGQETQYF.

This chain uses TRBV3-1 (or the pseudogene TRBV3-2) with TRBJ1-6, with 7 bases fitting TRBD1. V shed 4 bases, J shed 6 bases, and the junction held 3 bases outside the gene matches. The CDR3 is 14 amino acids. Germline V gene sequence: CDR1 LGHDT, CDR2 YNNKEL (reference sequence). CDR3 sequence: CASSPGQINSPLHF. CDR3 sequence (DNA): TGTGCCAGCAGCCCGGGACAGATTAATTCACCCCTCCACTTT.

The J gene is TRBJ2-4, the V gene TRBV5-6, with 10 bases matching TRBD1. The CDR3 contains 14 residues. Germline values: CDR1 SGHDT, CDR2 YYEEEE. V was pared by 4 bases and J by 9 bases, with 7 bases of the junction left unmatched. This chain's CDR3 is CASSTPGTGAIQYF. The CDR3, as DNA: TGTGCCAGCAGCACTCCCGGGACAGGGGCCATTCAGTACTTC.

The rearrangement joins TRBV5-4 to TRBJ1-3; D perhaps matches TRBD1 (5 bases). Trimming removed 3 bases from V and 0 bases from J, with 13 bases in between. The CDR3 loop spans 16 amino acids. Germline assignment: CDR1 SGHNT and CDR2 YYREEE (reference sequence). CDR3: CASSSGLMSSGNTIYF. DNA for the CDR3: TGTGCCAGCAGCTCGGGACTTATGAGCTCTGGAAACACCATATATTTT. Using reference TRBV5-4 and TRBJ1-3 for the parts outside the CDR3, the full variable domain is ETGVTQSPTHLIKTRGQQVTLRCSSQSGHNTVSWYQQALGQGPQFIFQYYREEENGRGNFPPRFSGLQFPNYSSELNVNALELDDSALYLCASSSGLMSSGNTIYFGEGSWLTVV.

In this sample, this clone turned up once. V is TRBV19 and J is TRBJ1-5; D is unresolved. The V gene's germline CDR1 is LNHDA and CDR2 SQIVND (reference sequence). The CDR3 loop spans 13 amino acids. The ends were cut back, 5 bases at V and 6 bases at J, with 11 bases in the middle. This chain's CDR3 is CASSSGFPQPQHF. Here the CDR3 DNA reads TGTGCCAGTAGTTCGGGTTTTCCTCAGCCCCAGCATTTT.

The chain has TRBV19 and TRBJ1-2; 7 nucleotides align to TRBD1. Germline trimming cut 6 bases from V and 5 bases from J; bases unmatched to any gene: 3. The CDR3 contains 12 residues. Germline V CDR1 and CDR2: LNHDA, SQIVND (reference sequence). The CDR3 loop reads CASSRGGYGYTF. CDR3 DNA: TGTGCCAGTAGCAGGGGGGGGTATGGCTACACCTTC.

The V gene is TRBV7-9, the J gene TRBJ2-3; 7 positions agree with TRBD2. Germline values: CDR1 SEHNR, CDR2 FQNEAQ (reference sequence). After removal of 5 bases from V and 0 bases from J, the junction contained 5 bases not matched to a gene. The CDR3 runs to 15 residues. The CDR3 loop reads CASSQRDLSTDTQYF. CDR3 nucleotide sequence: TGTGCCAGCAGCCAGCGGGACCTCAGCACAGATACGCAGTATTTT.

The rearrangement joins TRBV30 to TRBJ2-5, with 7 bases fitting TRBD2. Germline lookup yields CDR1 GTSNPN and CDR2 SVGIG (reference sequence). This CDR3 spans 13 amino acids. V lost 3 bases, J lost 5 bases, and 6 bases stayed unmatched. CDR3 DNA sequence: TGTGCCTGGAGCGTTCTGGGGGGGGAGACCCAGTACTTC. Protein: CAWSVLGGETQYF.

V usage is TRBV9 and J usage is TRBJ2-1; the D gene could be TRBD1 or TRBD2 (5 bases each). Germline V gene lookup returns CDR1 SGDLS and CDR2 YYNGEE. Trimming stripped 0 bases from V and 0 bases from J, with 10 bases between. This CDR3 has 16 residues. CDR3 loop: CASSVGGDPSYNEQFF. The CDR3 DNA sequence: TGTGCCAGCAGCGTAGGAGGGGACCCCTCCTACAATGAGCAGTTCTTC.

The J gene is TRBJ2-1, the V gene TRBV19; weak D call: TRBD2 (6 bases). V lost 2 bases to trimming and J lost 4 bases, with 12 bases between them. The CDR3 loop spans 15 amino acids. Germline V gene sequence: CDR1 LNHDA, CDR2 SQIVND (reference sequence). As DNA, the CDR3 is TGTGCCAGTAGTATATCGGGAGCGAATTACAATGAGCAGTTCTTC. Translated: CASSISGANYNEQFF.

This rearrangement joins TRBV15 to TRBJ1-6; the D is unclear. CDR3 length: 12 amino acids. The ends were cut back, 8 bases at V and 5 bases at J, with 7 bases in the middle. In germline, CDR1 is LNHNV, CDR2 YYDKDF (reference sequence). This chain's CDR3 is CATRQDNSPLHF. The CDR3 nucleotides are TGTGCCACCCGGCAGGATAATTCACCCCTCCACTTT.

The chain is built from TRBV30 and TRBJ2-2, with D unresolved. V was pared by 4 bases and J by 4 bases, with 10 bases between. The germline CDR1 and CDR2 sequences are GTSNPN and SVGIG (reference sequence). The CDR3 covers 13 residues. The CDR3 DNA sequence: TGTGCCTGGAAGGTGTGGGGCACCGGGGAGCTGTTTTTT. As protein: CAWKVWGTGELFF.

This chain uses TRBV24-1 with TRBJ2-3; 16 positions agree with TRBD2. Germline assignment: CDR1 KGHDR and CDR2 SFDVKD. Trimming removed 6 bases from V and 5 bases from J; junction bases left unmatched: 7. The CDR3 consists of 17 residues. The CDR3 loop is CATSPGTSGRARDTQYF. CDR3 coding DNA: TGTGCCACCAGTCCCGGGACTAGCGGGAGGGCCAGAGATACGCAGTATTTT.

V and J are TRBV5-1 and TRBJ2-6; possible D gene TRBD1, 6 bases. Germline V gene lookup returns CDR1 SGHRS and CDR2 YFSETQ. CDR3 length equals 16 residues. V lost 0 bases, J lost 2 bases, and 9 bases lay in between. The CDR3 bases are TGCGCCAGCAGCTTGGCCGGGACAACTGGGGCCAACGTCCTGACTTTC. This translates into CASSLAGTTGANVLTF.

CDR3 nucleotides: TGTGCCAGCAGTGACTCGCGGGGGACTAATGAAAAACTGTTTTTT. It translates to CASSDSRGTNEKLFF. J is TRBJ1-4 and V is TRBV6-4; a weak D match, TRBD1 (5 bases). The CDR3 spans 15 residues. Germline values: CDR1 MRHNA, CDR2 SNTAGT. Trimming left V 0 bases short and J 2 bases short, with 7 bases between.